A single sample is the source of the 25 T cell receptor beta chains below, sequenced in a study of shared clonotypes between healthy human individuals. The table came from immunoSEQ multiplex PCR; TCRdb's copy has only in-frame clones and leaves some out. This table has about 1.5 million clones, 95% to 99% appearing once. Sequenced: naive CD4+ T cells sorted from blood. Subset described: CD45RA+ positively selected. The receptor set was obtained from a young man in good health.

The chain couples TRBV4-1 to TRBJ2-7; 9 bases are shared with TRBD1. J was trimmed by 10 bases and V by 1 base; bases with no gene match: 14. The CDR3 covers 16 residues. Germline CDR1 reads MGHRA; CDR2 reads YSYEKL. The CDR3 loop is CASSQGVQDRGGSQYF. CDR3 DNA sequence: TGCGCCAGCAGCCAAGGGGTCCAGGACAGGGGAGGATCCCAGTACTTC.

On this clone: Other DNA sequences in the same sample also yield this CDR3. The gene calls are TRBV2 and TRBJ2-3; D call uncertain. Germline V gene sequence: CDR1 SNHLY, CDR2 FYNNEI. Trimming removed 3 bases at V and 6 bases at J, with 4 bases between. The CDR3 consists of 11 residues. CDR3 coding DNA: TGTGCCAGCAGTGAGTCGGATACGCAGTATTTT. Translating gives CASSESDTQYF.

The gene calls are TRBV29-1 and TRBJ2-5; 7 bases fit TRBD1. The CDR3 totals 13 residues. Germline CDR1 SQVTM, CDR2 ANQGSEA. Trimming took 8 bases from V and 7 from J; bases not matched to a gene: 13. CDR3 in amino acids: CSSRTGARRTQYF. DNA for the CDR3: TGCAGCTCCCGTACAGGGGCCCGGCGGACCCAGTACTTC.

This clone was seen only a few times. The genes are TRBV7-9 and TRBJ2-2; TRBD2 might be the D (6 bases). Germline V gene data show CDR1 as SEHNR and CDR2 as FQNEAQ (reference sequence). Between the trimmed V and J ends, which lost 1 base and 4 bases, there was a span of 10 bases. The CDR3 length is 15 residues. CDR3 region: CASSLVGRITGELFF. The CDR3 bases are TGTGCCAGCAGCTTAGTCGGGAGAATCACCGGGGAGCTGTTTTTT.

This sequence joins TRBV5-1 and TRBJ2-7; tentative D call: TRBD1 (5 bases). Germline V CDR1 and CDR2: SGHRS, YFSETQ. This CDR3 contains 16 residues. Trimming shortened V by 0 bases and J by 0 bases, and 13 bases separated the two germline ends. This chain's CDR3 is CASSLVSGPSSYEQYF. The CDR3, as DNA: TGCGCCAGCAGCTTGGTCTCAGGGCCCTCCTCCTACGAGCAGTACTTC.

The V gene is TRBV18, the J gene TRBJ1-1; D is undetermined. V gave up 1 base and J gave up 2 bases, with 11 bases separating them. The CDR3 contains 15 residues. Germline V gene sequence: CDR1 KGHSH, CDR2 LQKENI. The CDR3 region is CASSPLTLSNTEAFF. The DNA of the CDR3 is TGTGCCAGCTCACCACTGACACTATCCAACACTGAAGCTTTCTTT.

The chain is built from TRBV5-5 and TRBJ1-1; the D is unclear. V lost 4 bases and J 2 bases, leaving 15 bases between the germline ends. This CDR3 is built from 15 residues. Germline loops: CDR1 SGHKS, CDR2 YYEKEE (reference sequence). DNA for the CDR3: TGTGCCAGCAGCCCCGGGAGTACCACTAACACTGAAGCTTTCTTT. Amino acid sequence: CASSPGSTTNTEAFF.

The J gene is TRBJ2-3, the V gene TRBV5-1, with a weak D call TRBD1 (5 bases). V was clipped by 1 base and J by 5 bases, with 11 bases between them. The CDR3 has 14 residues. Germline assignment: CDR1 SGHRS and CDR2 YFSETQ. In DNA form, the CDR3 reads TGCGCCAGCAGCTTGCCAGGGATCGGAGATACGCAGTATTTT. Its translation: CASSLPGIGDTQYF.

The chain joins TRBV18 to TRBJ1-1; TRBD1 might be the D (6 bases). Germline CDR1 and CDR2: KGHSH and LQKENI. Trimming cost V 3 bases and J 10 bases, with 15 bases left between them. This CDR3 spans 13 amino acids. CDR3 nucleotide sequence: TGTGCCAGCTCACCTGATCCGGGACAAGGAGCTTTCTTT. This encodes CASSPDPGQGAFF.

V is TRBV6-5 and J is TRBJ2-7; a weak D match, TRBD1 (6 bases). Germline CDR1 is MNHEY and CDR2 is SVGAGI. With 6 bases removed from V and 3 bases from J, the gap between germline ends came to 12 bases. The CDR3 totals 13 residues. CDR3 region: CASSRDTGYEQYF. The DNA of the CDR3 is TGTGCCAGCAGCCGGGACACAGGCTACGAGCAGTACTTC.

Of note for this clone: The identical CDR3 is also encoded by other nucleotide sequences in the sample. V and J are TRBV20-1 and TRBJ2-7, with no clear D. The CDR3 has 10 residues. The V gene's germline CDR1 is DFQATT and CDR2 SNEGSKA (reference sequence). With 4 bases removed from V and 3 bases from J, the gap between germline ends came to 4 bases. This CDR3 is CSAKGYEQYF. In nucleotides, the CDR3 is TGCAGTGCTAAGGGCTACGAGCAGTACTTC.

The chain links TRBV10-3 to TRBJ2-5; D ambiguous. The CDR3 totals 15 residues. Per the germline V gene, CDR1 is ENHRY and CDR2 is SYGVKD. Trimming left V 0 bases short and J 2 bases short, with 10 bases between. CDR3 coding DNA: TGTGCCATCAGTGAGTCGAAGGGTTTACAAGAGACCCAGTACTTC. It specifies CAISESKGLQETQYF.

The genes are TRBV10-1 and TRBJ1-1; D might be TRBD1 (5 bases). Germline CDR1 and CDR2: WNHNN and SYGVQD (reference sequence). Trimming cost V 8 bases and J 2 bases, with 9 bases left between them. The CDR3 has 12 residues. The DNA of the CDR3 is TGCGCCAGCGGGGACCCAAACACTGAAGCTTTCTTT. Its translation: CASGDPNTEAFF.

The V and J genes are TRBV28 and TRBJ2-7, with a weak D call TRBD2 (6 bases). V shed 7 bases and J shed 3 bases, with 19 bases lying between them. The CDR3 is made up of 15 amino acids. Germline V CDR1 and CDR2: MDHEN, SYDVKM. The chain's CDR3 is CASTSTRDGGYEQYF. Here the CDR3 DNA reads TGTGCCAGCACCTCCACCCGGGACGGGGGCTACGAGCAGTACTTC.

The chain employs TRBV13 and TRBJ1-1; no clear D gene. The CDR3 is 13 amino acids. Germline CDR1 reads PRHDT; CDR2 reads FYEKMQ (reference sequence). Trimming removed 1 base from V and 3 bases from J, with 6 bases in between. The CDR3 loop is CASSLAEYTEAFF. CDR3 DNA: TGTGCCAGCAGCTTAGCGGAGTACACTGAAGCTTTCTTT.

The rearrangement uses TRBV7-6 and TRBJ1-3, with D uncertain. Between the trimmed V and J ends, which lost 0 bases and 4 bases, there was a span of 19 bases. The CDR3 has 18 residues. CDR1 SGHVS and CDR2 FNYEAQ come from the germline V gene. CDR3 amino acids: CASSLAPPMRTNGNTIYF. The DNA for the CDR3 is TGTGCCAGCAGCTTAGCCCCCCCGATGAGAACAAACGGAAACACCATATATTTT.

The V call is TRBV2, the J call TRBJ1-2; D is perhaps TRBD1 (5 bases). This CDR3 has 12 amino acids. The germline gives CDR1 SNHLY, CDR2 FYNNEI. V was clipped by 4 bases and J by 6 bases, with 9 bases between them. The CDR3 coding sequence is TGTGCCAGCAGTGTAGGGGACGATGGCTACACCTTC. This sequence encodes CASSVGDDGYTF.

The chain combines TRBV27 with TRBJ2-5, with a possible D match to TRBD1 (5 bases). Looked up from germline, CDR1 is MNHEY and CDR2 is SMNVEV (reference sequence). Trimming took off 0 bases at V and 2 bases at J, with 7 bases between the two ends. The CDR3 has 14 residues. The CDR3 loop is CASSLSHRQETQYF. CDR3 nucleotide sequence: TGTGCCAGCAGTTTATCCCACAGGCAAGAGACCCAGTACTTC.

V is TRBV7-6 and J is TRBJ2-1, with 9 bases aligning to TRBD2. Germline V lookup: CDR1 SGHVS, CDR2 FNYEAQ. V lost 2 bases to trimming and J lost 7 bases; unmatched junction nucleotides: 9. CDR3 length equals 16 residues. In DNA, the CDR3 is TGTGCCAGCAGCTTAATAAGTGGCGGGAGGGCGAATGAGCAGTTCTTC. This gives the protein CASSLISGGRANEQFF.

This clone appeared a single time. V is TRBV5-1 and J is TRBJ2-2; 9 bases align to TRBD1. Germline values: CDR1 SGHRS, CDR2 YFSETQ. With 4 bases clipped from V and 3 bases from J, the junction kept 7 bases outside the gene matches. The CDR3 consists of 16 residues. CDR3 in DNA: TGCGCCAGCAGCCTCGGGACAGGGAGGGACACCGGGGAGCTGTTTTTT. Translated, it gives CASSLGTGRDTGELFF.

About this clone itself: Distinct nucleotide sequences in the sample also encode this CDR3. The chain couples TRBV5-6 to TRBJ2-7; D unclear. Germline CDR1 is SGHDT and CDR2 is YYEEEE. With 1 base removed from V and 3 bases from J, the gap between germline ends came to 5 bases. The CDR3 spans 12 residues. CDR3 residues: CASSLNSYEQYF. The CDR3, as DNA: TGTGCCAGCAGCTTGAACAGCTACGAGCAGTACTTC.

This chain links TRBV4-2 with TRBJ1-4; D is perhaps TRBD1 (5 bases). V was trimmed by 0 bases and J by 11 bases, leaving 19 bases between them. Germline lookup yields CDR1 LGHNA and CDR2 YNFKEQ. The length of the CDR3 is 16 residues. The CDR3: CASSQDGGTRLGKLFF. CDR3 DNA sequence: TGTGCCAGCAGCCAAGACGGGGGGACCCGTTTGGGGAAACTGTTTTTT.

V gene TRBV5-1 combines with J gene TRBJ1-5; 9 nucleotides align to TRBD1. V lost 3 bases and J lost 8; bases outside the gene matches: 9. The CDR3 has 15 residues. Germline V gene data show CDR1 as SGHRS and CDR2 as YFSETQ. The CDR3 spells CASSWGDRENEPQHF. CDR3 nucleotide sequence: TGCGCCAGCAGCTGGGGGGACAGGGAAAATGAGCCCCAGCATTTT. Full variable domain (outside the CDR3, taken from reference TRBV5-1 and TRBJ1-5): KAGVTQTPRYLIKTRGQQVTLSCSPISGHRSVSWYQQTPGQGLQFLFEYFSETQRNKGNFPGRFSGRQFSNSRSEMNVSTLELGDSALYLCASSWGDRENEPQHFGDGTRLSIL.

V gene TRBV6-5 combines with J gene TRBJ2-5; 9 nucleotides agree with TRBD2. Looked up from germline, CDR1 is MNHEY and CDR2 is SVGAGI. The CDR3 is 15 residues long. V shed 4 bases, J shed 3 bases, and the junction held 6 bases outside the gene matches. CDR3 residues: CASSSIVAGEETQYF. The DNA for the CDR3 is TGTGCCAGCAGTTCCATAGTAGCGGGAGAAGAGACCCAGTACTTC.

This clone has just one count. The chain's CDR3 is CASSEADRAFSYEQYF. Here the CDR3 DNA reads TGTGCCAGCAGTGAAGCTGACAGGGCCTTCTCCTACGAGCAGTACTTC. The genes are TRBV6-1 and TRBJ2-7; TRBD1 matches 7 bases. Per germline, CDR1 MNHNS and CDR2 SASEGT. This CDR3 is built from 16 residues. The ends lost 0 bases at V and 0 bases at J; junction bases unmatched: 5.